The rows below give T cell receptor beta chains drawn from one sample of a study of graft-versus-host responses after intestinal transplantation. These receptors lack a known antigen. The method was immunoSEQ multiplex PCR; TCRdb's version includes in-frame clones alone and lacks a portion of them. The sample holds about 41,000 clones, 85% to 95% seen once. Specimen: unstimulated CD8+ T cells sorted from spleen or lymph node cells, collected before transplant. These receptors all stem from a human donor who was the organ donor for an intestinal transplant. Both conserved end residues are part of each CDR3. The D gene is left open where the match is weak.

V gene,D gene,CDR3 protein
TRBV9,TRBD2,CASSAGLAAYEETQYF
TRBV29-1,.,CSVSRGLSYEQYF
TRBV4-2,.,CASSQGRLDNEQFF
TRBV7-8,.,CASSLDSSYNSPLHF
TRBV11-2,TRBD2,CASSLGRGGVSFREQYF
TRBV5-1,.,CASSFDGNTEAFF
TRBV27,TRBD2,CASSSGTSGGYNEQFF
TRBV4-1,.,CASSYDYSSYNEQFF
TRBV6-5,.,CASSYRREGEAFF
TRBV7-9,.,CASSLTGPFRGTIYF
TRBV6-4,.,CASSDTGTGADTQYF
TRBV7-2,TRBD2,CASSFFLAGGNEQFF
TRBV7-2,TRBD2,CASSLWGLAGGHFQETQYF
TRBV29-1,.,CSVELPGGLPDTQYF